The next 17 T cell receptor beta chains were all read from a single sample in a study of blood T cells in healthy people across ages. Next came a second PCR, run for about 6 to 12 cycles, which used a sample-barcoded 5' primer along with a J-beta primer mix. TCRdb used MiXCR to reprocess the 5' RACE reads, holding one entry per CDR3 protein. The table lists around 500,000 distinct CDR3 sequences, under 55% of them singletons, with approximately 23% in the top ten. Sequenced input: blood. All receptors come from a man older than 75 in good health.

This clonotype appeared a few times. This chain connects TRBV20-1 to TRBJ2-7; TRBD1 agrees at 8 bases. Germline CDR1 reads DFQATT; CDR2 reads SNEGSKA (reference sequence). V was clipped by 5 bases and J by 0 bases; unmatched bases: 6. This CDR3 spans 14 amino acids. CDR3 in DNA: TGCAGTGCTCCCCGGACAGGGAGCTCCTACGAGCAGTACTTC. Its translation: CSAPRTGSSYEQYF.

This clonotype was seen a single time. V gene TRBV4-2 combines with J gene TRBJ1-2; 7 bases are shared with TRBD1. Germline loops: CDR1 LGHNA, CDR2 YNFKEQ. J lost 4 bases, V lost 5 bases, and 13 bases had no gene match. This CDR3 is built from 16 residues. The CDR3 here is CASSALDGAGGYGYTF. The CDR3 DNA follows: TGTGCCAGCAGCGCCTTGGATGGGGCAGGGGGCTATGGCTACACCTTC.

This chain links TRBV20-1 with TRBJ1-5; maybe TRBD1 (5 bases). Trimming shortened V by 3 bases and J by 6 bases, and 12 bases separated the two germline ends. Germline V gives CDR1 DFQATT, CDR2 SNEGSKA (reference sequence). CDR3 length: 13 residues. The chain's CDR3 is CSASGNRPQPQHF. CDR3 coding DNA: TGCAGTGCTAGTGGGAACAGGCCTCAGCCCCAGCATTTT.

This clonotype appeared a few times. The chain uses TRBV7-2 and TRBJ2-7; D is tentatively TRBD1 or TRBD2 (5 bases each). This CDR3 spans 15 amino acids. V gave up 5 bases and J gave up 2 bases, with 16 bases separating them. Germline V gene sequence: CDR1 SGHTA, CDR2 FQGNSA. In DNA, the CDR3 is TGTGCCAGCAGCCGTGGGGGACCACAGCCCTACGAGCAGTACTTC. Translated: CASSRGGPQPYEQYF.

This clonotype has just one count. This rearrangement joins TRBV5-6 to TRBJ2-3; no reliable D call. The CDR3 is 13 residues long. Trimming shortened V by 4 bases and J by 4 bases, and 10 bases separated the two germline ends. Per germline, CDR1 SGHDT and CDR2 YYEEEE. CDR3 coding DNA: TGTGCCAGCAGCGTAGGATCCGCAGATACGCAGTATTTT. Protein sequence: CASSVGSADTQYF.

Here the CDR3 reads CASSPGEGSNNEQFF. CDR3 coding DNA: TGCGCCAGCAGCCCTGGGGAAGGGTCTAACAATGAGCAGTTCTTC. J is TRBJ2-1 and V is TRBV4-3, with D hard to call. Deletions cut 4 bases from V and 5 bases from J, with 15 bases between. Germline V lookup: CDR1 LGHNA, CDR2 YSLEER. This CDR3 has 15 amino acids.

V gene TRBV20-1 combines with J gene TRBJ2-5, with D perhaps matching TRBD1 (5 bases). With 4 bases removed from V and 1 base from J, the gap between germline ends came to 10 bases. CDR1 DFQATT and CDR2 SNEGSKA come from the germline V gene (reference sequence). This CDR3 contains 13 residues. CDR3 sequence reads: CSATQGSQETQYF. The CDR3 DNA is TGCAGTGCTACTCAGGGTAGCCAAGAGACCCAGTACTTC.

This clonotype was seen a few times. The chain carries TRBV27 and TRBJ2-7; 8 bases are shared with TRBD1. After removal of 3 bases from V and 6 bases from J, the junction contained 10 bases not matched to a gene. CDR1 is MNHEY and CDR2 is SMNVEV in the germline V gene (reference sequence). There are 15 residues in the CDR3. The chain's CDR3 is CASSFQGASFGEQYF. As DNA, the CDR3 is TGTGCCAGCAGTTTCCAGGGGGCGTCATTTGGCGAGCAGTACTTC.

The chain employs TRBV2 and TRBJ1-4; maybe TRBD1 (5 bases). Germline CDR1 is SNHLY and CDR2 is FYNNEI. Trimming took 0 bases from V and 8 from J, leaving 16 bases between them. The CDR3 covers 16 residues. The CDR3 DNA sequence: TGTGCCAGCAGTGAAGCGCTTCAGAGGAAGGGGGAAAAACTGTTTTTT. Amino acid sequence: CASSEALQRKGEKLFF. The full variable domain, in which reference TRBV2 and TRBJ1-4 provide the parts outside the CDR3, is EPEVTQTPSHQVTQMGQEVILRCVPISNHLYFYWYRQILGQKVEFLVSFYNNEISEKSEIFDDQFSVERPDGSNFTLKIRSTKLEDSAMYFCASSEALQRKGEKLFFGSGTQLSVL.

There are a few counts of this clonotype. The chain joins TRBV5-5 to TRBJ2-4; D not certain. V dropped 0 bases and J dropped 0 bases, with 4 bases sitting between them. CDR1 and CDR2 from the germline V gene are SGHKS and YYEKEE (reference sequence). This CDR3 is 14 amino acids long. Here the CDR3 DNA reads TGTGCCAGCAGCTTGGAACTAGCCAAAAACATTCAGTACTTC. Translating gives CASSLELAKNIQYF.

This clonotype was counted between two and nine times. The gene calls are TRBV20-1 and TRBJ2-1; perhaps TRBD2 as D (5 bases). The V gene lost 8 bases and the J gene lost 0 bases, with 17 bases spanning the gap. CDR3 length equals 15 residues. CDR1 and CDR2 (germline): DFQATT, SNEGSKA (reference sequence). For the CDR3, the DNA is TGCAGTCCCGATAGGCCGGGGAGCTCCTACAATGAGCAGTTCTTC. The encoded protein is CSPDRPGSSYNEQFF.

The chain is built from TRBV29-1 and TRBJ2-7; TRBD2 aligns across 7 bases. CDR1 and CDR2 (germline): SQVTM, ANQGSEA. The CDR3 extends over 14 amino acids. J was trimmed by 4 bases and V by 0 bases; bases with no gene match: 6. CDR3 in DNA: TGCAGCGTTGAAGAGGGAGGGGCGCGGTACGAGCAGTACTTC. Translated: CSVEEGGARYEQYF.

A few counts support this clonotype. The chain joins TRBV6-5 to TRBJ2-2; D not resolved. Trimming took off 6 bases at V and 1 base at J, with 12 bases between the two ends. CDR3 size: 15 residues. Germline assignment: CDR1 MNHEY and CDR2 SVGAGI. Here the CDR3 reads CASRGLGGNTGELFF. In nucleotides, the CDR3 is TGTGCCAGCAGGGGTCTGGGCGGGAACACCGGGGAGCTGTTTTTT.

The CDR3 coding sequence is TGCGCCAGCAGCTTCCCCAACCTAGGGACGGATTACTCCTACGAGCAGTACTTC. Its translation: CASSFPNLGTDYSYEQYF. The rearrangement joins TRBV5-1 to TRBJ2-7; D may be TRBD1 or TRBD2 (5 bases each). There are 18 residues in the CDR3. V was pared by 2 bases and J by 0 bases, with 21 bases between. Germline assignment: CDR1 SGHRS and CDR2 YFSETQ.

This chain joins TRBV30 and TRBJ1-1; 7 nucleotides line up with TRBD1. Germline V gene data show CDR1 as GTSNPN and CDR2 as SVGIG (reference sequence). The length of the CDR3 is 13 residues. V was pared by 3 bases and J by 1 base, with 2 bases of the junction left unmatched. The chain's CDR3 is CAWSRQGNTEAFF. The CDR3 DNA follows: TGTGCCTGGAGCCGACAGGGGAACACTGAAGCTTTCTTT.

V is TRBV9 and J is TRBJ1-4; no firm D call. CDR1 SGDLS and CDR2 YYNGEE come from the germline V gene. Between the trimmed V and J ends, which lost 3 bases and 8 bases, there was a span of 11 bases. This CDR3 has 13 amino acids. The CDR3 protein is CASSAGEAEKLFF. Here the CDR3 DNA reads TGTGCCAGCAGCGCCGGAGAAGCCGAAAAACTGTTTTTT.

The CDR3 sequence: CASTPAGYNEQYF. The CDR3 DNA reads TGTGCCAGCACCCCAGCGGGATACAATGAGCAGTACTTC. The chain is built from TRBV6-5 and TRBJ2-7; TRBD2 matches 7 bases. This CDR3 region has 13 residues. CDR1 and CDR2 (germline): MNHEY, SVGAGI. With V trimmed by 7 bases and J by 7 bases, 10 bases remained unmatched.